This passage covers 21 T cell receptor beta chains from one sample sequenced in a study of resident and recirculating memory T cells in vitiligo. Produced via immunoSEQ multiplex PCR; TCRdb's table is partial and in-frame only. The sample records about 45,000 clones, around nine tenths being singletons. Source material: blood. The source of these receptors is a male donor with vitiligo.

CDR3 bases: TGTGCCAGCAGCTTGGGACTAGCGGGAGTTTACGAGCAGTACTTC. Its protein is CASSLGLAGVYEQYF. The gene calls are TRBV7-2 and TRBJ2-7, with 14 positions matching TRBD2. The CDR3 has 15 residues. Trimming took 3 bases from V and 4 from J; bases not matched to a gene: 2. CDR1 SGHTA and CDR2 FQGNSA come from the germline V gene.

This clone was detected a few times. V usage is TRBV7-3 and J usage is TRBJ2-3; 12 bases line up with TRBD2. CDR3 length: 15 amino acids. CDR1 is SGHTA, CDR2 FQGTGA, per germline. The ends lost 5 bases at V and 3 bases at J; junction bases unmatched: 3. Here the CDR3 DNA reads TGTGCCAGCAGCCGACTAGCGGGGGCAACAGATACGCAGTATTTT. It codes for CASSRLAGATDTQYF.

Turning to this clone: Germline is not matched at one junction end, which may reflect a read error. The same CDR3 is also encoded by other DNA sequences in this sample. V is TRBV5-4 and J is TRBJ2-1; D unresolved. The CDR3 sequence is 11 residues long. CDR1 is SGHNT, CDR2 YYREEE, per germline (reference sequence). The CDR3 nucleotides are TGTGCCAGCAGCTTCAGAACAGAGCTGTTCTTC. Its protein product is CASSFRTELFF.

V usage is TRBV18 and J usage is TRBJ2-7, with TRBD2 matching 12 bases. The CDR3 loop spans 15 amino acids. V lost 4 bases and J lost 7; bases outside the gene matches: 8. The germline V gene has CDR1 KGHSH and CDR2 LQKENI. CDR3 protein: CASSRGLAGSVEQYF. The CDR3 DNA is TGTGCCAGCTCACGCGGACTAGCGGGGTCGGTAGAGCAGTACTTC.

J is TRBJ1-1 and V is TRBV7-2, with D tentatively TRBD1 (5 bases). The V gene lost 5 bases and the J gene lost 0 bases, with 13 bases spanning the gap. CDR3 length: 15 residues. Germline-derived CDR1 and CDR2 are SGHTA and FQGNSA. The CDR3 sequence: CASSRAQGLNTEAFF. The CDR3 region has the DNA TGTGCCAGCAGCCGAGCCCAGGGCTTGAACACTGAAGCTTTCTTT.

V gene TRBV7-9 combines with J gene TRBJ2-3; possible D gene TRBD2, 6 bases. CDR1 and CDR2 from the germline V gene are SEHNR and FQNEAQ (reference sequence). This CDR3 comprises 15 residues. V was trimmed by 5 bases and J by 1 base, leaving 13 bases between them. CDR3 residues: CASSRLVGGTDTQYF. In DNA form, the CDR3 reads TGTGCCAGCAGCAGACTAGTGGGGGGCACAGATACGCAGTATTTT.

The rearrangement links TRBV4-3 to TRBJ2-7, with 7 bases that match TRBD1. From germline, CDR1 is LGHNA and CDR2 YSLEER. V lost 3 bases to trimming and J lost 3 bases; unmatched junction nucleotides: 8. CDR3 length: 15 amino acids. The CDR3 DNA follows: TGCGCCAGCAGCCAGGCGCTGGGACAGCACTACGAGCAGTACTTC. This codes for CASSQALGQHYEQYF.

V and J are TRBV7-9 and TRBJ2-7; 7 bases align to TRBD1. The CDR3 runs 11 residues. CDR1 and CDR2 from the germline V gene are SEHNR and FQNEAQ (reference sequence). V lost 5 bases to trimming and J lost 10 bases; unmatched junction nucleotides: 5. The CDR3 DNA is TGTGCCAGCAGCCACACAGGGGAACAGTACTTC. This encodes CASSHTGEQYF. Full variable domain (rest looked up from reference TRBV7-9 and TRBJ2-7): DTGVSQNPRHKITKRGQNVTFRCDPISEHNRLYWYRQTLGQGPEFLTYFQNEAQLEKSRLLSDRFSAERPKGSFSTLEIQRTEQGDSAMYLCASSHTGEQYFGPGTRLTVT.

The chain employs TRBV7-2 and TRBJ1-1; D may be TRBD1 (6 bases). This CDR3 region has 13 residues. Germline V gene sequence: CDR1 SGHTA, CDR2 FQGNSA. The V gene lost 3 bases and the J gene lost 3 bases, with 8 bases spanning the gap. The CDR3 region has the DNA TGTGCCAGCAGCTTTTCAGGGGACACTGAAGCTTTCTTT. Protein: CASSFSGDTEAFF.

The chain recombines TRBV7-2 with TRBJ2-7; 9 bases match TRBD2. J gave up 0 bases and V 5 bases, and 8 bases lay outside the gene matches. There are 16 residues in the CDR3. CDR1 and CDR2 (germline): SGHTA, FQGNSA. CDR3 in amino acids: CASSRSSGGSSYEQYF. In nucleotides, the CDR3 is TGTGCCAGCAGCCGCTCCAGCGGGGGGAGCTCCTACGAGCAGTACTTC.

CDR3 residues: CASSALNEQFF. The CDR3 DNA sequence: TGTGCCAGCAGTGCTCTTAATGAGCAGTTCTTC. The V gene is TRBV6-1, the J gene TRBJ2-1; D unclear. With 4 bases removed from V and 7 bases from J, the gap between germline ends came to 5 bases. CDR3 length: 11 residues. Germline V gene data show CDR1 as MNHNS and CDR2 as SASEGT.

The V and J genes are TRBV6-6 and TRBJ2-1; D may be TRBD1 (5 bases). The V gene lost 0 bases and the J gene lost 8 bases, with 11 bases spanning the gap. The CDR3 sequence is 14 residues long. Per germline, CDR1 MNHNY and CDR2 SVGAGI (reference sequence). The CDR3 region is CASSYSLGDYEQFF. The CDR3 DNA sequence: TGTGCCAGCAGTTACTCGTTAGGGGATTATGAGCAGTTCTTC.

J is TRBJ2-6 and V is TRBV30; perhaps TRBD2 as D (6 bases). The CDR3 sequence is 15 residues long. Germline-derived CDR1 and CDR2 are GTSNPN and SVGIG (reference sequence). Trimming removed 0 bases at V and 4 bases at J, with 10 bases between. CDR3 coding DNA: TGTGCCTGGAGTGTTGGAGGGCCCGGGGCCAACGTCCTGACTTTC. Amino acids: CAWSVGGPGANVLTF.

The count of this clone is one. The rearrangement joins TRBV7-9 to TRBJ2-3, with D possibly matching TRBD1 (7 bases). The CDR3 totals 17 residues. V lost 2 bases and J 5 bases, leaving 20 bases between the germline ends. CDR1 SEHNR and CDR2 FQNEAQ come from the germline V gene (reference sequence). This chain's CDR3 is CASSLYSVGGTVDTQYF. Written as DNA, the CDR3 is TGTGCCAGCAGCTTATATTCCGTGGGCGGGACAGTAGATACGCAGTATTTT.

V gene TRBV6-4 combines with J gene TRBJ2-7; 10 bases line up with TRBD2. CDR3 length equals 15 residues. The junction had 8 bases not matched to a gene; V was cut back by 5 bases and J by 4 bases. Germline-derived CDR1 and CDR2 are MRHNA and SNTAGT. The CDR3 coding sequence is TGTGCCAGCAGTTTCCTAGCGGGGGAAGGATACGAGCAGTACTTC. Its protein is CASSFLAGEGYEQYF.

The J gene is TRBJ2-1, the V gene TRBV5-1; D uncertain. Germline values: CDR1 SGHRS, CDR2 YFSETQ. CDR3 length: 13 amino acids. Trimming shortened V by 0 bases and J by 6 bases, and 7 bases separated the two germline ends. CDR3 loop: CASSLGVGNEQFF. In DNA form, the CDR3 reads TGCGCCAGCAGCTTGGGAGTCGGCAATGAGCAGTTCTTC.

The chain joins TRBV6-6 to TRBJ2-7; 7 nucleotides line up with TRBD1. This CDR3 is 12 amino acids long. CDR1 MNHNY and CDR2 SVGAGI come from the germline V gene (reference sequence). V was pared by 8 bases and J by 4 bases, with 5 bases of the junction left unmatched. The CDR3, as DNA: TGTGCCAGCGGTCCAGGGGGTTACGAGCAGTACTTC. Protein product: CASGPGGYEQYF.

A single count supports this clone. J is TRBJ2-1 and V is TRBV15, with a tentative D call TRBD1 (6 bases). The germline gives CDR1 LNHNV, CDR2 YYDKDF (reference sequence). Trimming shortened V by 5 bases and J by 12 bases, and 20 bases separated the two germline ends. The CDR3 has 14 amino acids. The CDR3 DNA reads as TGTGCCACCAGCGCCGAAGTGGGGGCTAGAGGGCAGTTCTTC. Amino acid sequence: CATSAEVGARGQFF.

The V call is TRBV7-2, the J call TRBJ2-3; the D gene is possibly TRBD1 (6 bases). CDR1 is SGHTA and CDR2 is FQGNSA in the germline V gene. V lost 3 bases and J lost 6, with 10 bases in between. The CDR3 sequence is 13 residues long. The CDR3 DNA reads as TGTGCCAGCAGCTTGTTACAGGGTGATACGCAGTATTTT. It specifies CASSLLQGDTQYF.

The rearrangement links TRBV7-2 to TRBJ2-5; D might be TRBD1 (6 bases). This CDR3 region has 13 residues. The germline V gene has CDR1 SGHTA and CDR2 FQGNSA. Trimming shortened V by 3 bases and J by 5 bases, and 10 bases separated the two germline ends. CDR3 in amino acids: CASSLRGYETQYF. CDR3 sequence (DNA): TGTGCCAGCAGCTTGAGGGGGTACGAGACCCAGTACTTC.

This clone occurred once. The chain employs TRBV4-2 and TRBJ1-4, with 12 bases matching TRBD1. Germline V lookup: CDR1 LGHNA, CDR2 YNFKEQ. The CDR3 spans 18 residues. Trimming removed 4 bases from V and 8 bases from J; junction bases left unmatched: 14. The CDR3 nucleotides read TGTGCCAGCAGCCGAAGGAGGGACAGGGGGCTGTCAGGAGAAAAACTGTTTTTT. It encodes CASSRRRDRGLSGEKLFF.